The clone carrying this TCR beta chain was counted ten times or more. Germline V gene data show CDR1 as MDHEN and CDR2 as SYDVKM. The V and J ends lost 5 bases and 5 bases, in that order; junction bases with no gene match: 12. This CDR3 comprises 15 residues. The data derive from a study of T cells in Graves' hyperthyroidism and ophthalmopathy. It was RNA transcripts that yielded the amplified TCR beta CDR3 regions. Using the HTBI primer set, a first-round RT-PCR was run on the TCR CDR3. TCRdb ran MiXCR on the multiplex PCR reads and lists one entry per CDR3 protein. The sample lists 300,000 to 400,000 distinct CDR3 sequences; around 23% were seen once.

The chain has TRBV28 and TRBJ2-7, with 7 bases identical to TRBD1. The sequence derives from a woman in her forties or fifties with Graves' hyperthyroidism. The sequenced sample consisted of blood. The CDR3 is CASSPEGAGANEQYF. CDR3 nucleotide sequence: TGTGCCAGCAGTCCCGAGGGGGCAGGTGCGAACGAGCAGTACTTC.